Below, 32 T cell receptor beta chains from the same sample are listed, as sequenced in a study of blood T cell repertoires in COVID-19 (dated by TCRdb to between 2020 and 2021). Libraries were constructed by the immunoSEQ multiplex PCR assay. The immuneACCESS repertoire file appears here via TCRdb, limited to in-frame rearrangements. These files lack a portion of the clones; in checked studies, under half of the deficit traces to unresolved V genes, and the cause of the others is not known. Counted in this sample were about 480,000 clones; around 88% of them appeared once. In total, the top ten clones hold around an eighth of the sample. The sample comprised peripheral blood. The source of these receptors is a woman aged 45-65 years with COVID-19, enrolled during active disease.

This chain uses TRBV9 with TRBJ1-4; D gene ambiguous. The CDR3 runs to 16 residues. From germline, CDR1 is SGDLS and CDR2 YYNGEE. V lost 4 bases to trimming and J lost 2 bases, with 15 bases between them. CDR3 sequence: CASSPGSFGTNEKLFF. Written as DNA, the CDR3 is TGTGCCAGCAGCCCCGGGAGCTTTGGGACTAATGAAAAACTGTTTTTT.

V usage is TRBV10-3 and J usage is TRBJ1-4; unclear D gene. The CDR3 sequence is 17 residues long. Germline V CDR1 and CDR2: ENHRY, SYGVKD. V lost 2 bases, J lost 4 bases, and 17 bases lay in between. The CDR3 coding sequence is TGTGCCATCAGTGAGGAGGAGGGAGCGGGGAGTAATGAAAAACTGTTTTTT. Its protein is CAISEEEGAGSNEKLFF.

J is TRBJ2-2 and V is TRBV3-1 (or the pseudogene TRBV3-2); 7 bases align to TRBD1. This CDR3 is 19 amino acids long. J gave up 0 bases and V 1 base, and 11 bases lay outside the gene matches. The germline gives CDR1 LGHDT, CDR2 YNNKEL (reference sequence). The CDR3 sequence is CASSQGTLDRETNTGELFF. CDR3 DNA: TGTGCCAGCAGCCAAGGAACCCTAGACAGGGAGACGAACACCGGGGAGCTGTTTTTT.

This rearrangement joins TRBV27 to TRBJ2-5; the D gene is possibly TRBD1 (6 bases). Germline CDR1 MNHEY, CDR2 SMNVEV (reference sequence). The CDR3 runs to 14 residues. V dropped 6 bases and J dropped 0 bases, with 11 bases sitting between them. CDR3 bases: TGTGCCAGCAGGCCGGGACACCACCAAGAGACCCAGTACTTC. Protein sequence: CASRPGHHQETQYF.

The gene calls are TRBV9 and TRBJ2-1; D might be TRBD2 (5 bases). Trimming cost V 0 bases and J 10 bases, with 11 bases left between them. Germline CDR1 and CDR2: SGDLS and YYNGEE. The CDR3 runs 13 residues. Here the CDR3 reads CASSVVSTGEQFF. Here the CDR3 DNA reads TGTGCCAGCAGCGTAGTCTCAACGGGAGAGCAGTTCTTC.

This CDR3 reads CASSIGNAGGYTF. CDR3 DNA sequence: TGTGCCAGTAGTATAGGAAATGCCGGTGGCTACACCTTC. The chain is built from TRBV19 and TRBJ1-2; no reliable D call. Germline V CDR1 and CDR2: LNHDA, SQIVND (reference sequence). The V and J ends lost 1 base and 7 bases respectively, with 10 bases between them. The CDR3 covers 13 residues.

The chain links TRBV30 to TRBJ2-7; weak D call: TRBD1 (6 bases). V lost 0 bases and J 3 bases, leaving 12 bases between the germline ends. The CDR3 is 14 amino acids. Germline values: CDR1 GTSNPN, CDR2 SVGIG (reference sequence). The CDR3 DNA reads TGTGCCTGGAGTGTACCAGGGGCTCACTACGAGCAGTACTTC. Translated: CAWSVPGAHYEQYF.

V gene TRBV4-1 combines with J gene TRBJ1-1; possible D gene TRBD1, 5 bases. The CDR3 totals 18 residues. V lost 0 bases and J 4 bases, leaving 21 bases between the germline ends. Germline assignment: CDR1 MGHRA and CDR2 YSYEKL. The CDR3 DNA follows: TGCGCCAGCAGCCAAGATTTGGCAGGGCGAGGTTTGGGCACTGAAGCTTTCTTT. As protein: CASSQDLAGRGLGTEAFF.

The chain carries TRBV3-1 (or the pseudogene TRBV3-2) and TRBJ1-1; 8 bases fit TRBD1. CDR1 is LGHDT, CDR2 YNNKEL, per germline (reference sequence). The CDR3 totals 14 residues. V shed 5 bases, J shed 4 bases, and the junction held 6 bases outside the gene matches. In DNA form, the CDR3 reads TGTGCCAGCAGCTTTACCGGGACAGGCACTGAAGCTTTCTTT. Translated: CASSFTGTGTEAFF.

This clone was picked up one time. The chain links TRBV5-5 to TRBJ1-2; possible D gene TRBD1, 5 bases. Germline V CDR1 and CDR2: SGHKS, YYEKEE (reference sequence). Deletions cut 0 bases from V and 11 bases from J, with 35 bases between. The CDR3 has 20 residues. The chain's CDR3 is CASSLVGTGYVSQDYGGYTF. The CDR3 bases are TGTGCCAGCAGCTTGGTAGGGACCGGCTACGTCAGTCAGGATTATGGGGGGTACACCTTC.

The rearrangement links TRBV11-3 to TRBJ2-1; 7 bases align to TRBD2. There are 14 residues in the CDR3. Germline trimming cut 3 bases from V and 5 bases from J; bases unmatched to any gene: 4. The germline gives CDR1 SGHNT, CDR2 YENEEA. CDR3 amino acids: CASSLNGGDNEQFF. CDR3 DNA sequence: TGTGCCAGCAGCTTGAATGGGGGGGACAATGAGCAGTTCTTC.

This clone was detected once. The chain recombines TRBV14 with TRBJ2-5; D remains ambiguous. With 1 base removed from V and 3 bases from J, the gap between germline ends came to 9 bases. This CDR3 contains 14 residues. The germline gives CDR1 SGHDN, CDR2 FVKESK. In nucleotides, the CDR3 is TGTGCCAGCAGCCAAGGTGGAGTAAAAGAGACCCAGTACTTC. Amino acids: CASSQGGVKETQYF.

The chain employs TRBV3-1 (or the pseudogene TRBV3-2) and TRBJ1-2; TRBD1 matches at 8 bases. With 4 bases clipped from V and 8 bases from J, the junction kept 3 bases outside the gene matches. The CDR3 totals 12 residues. Germline loops: CDR1 LGHDT, CDR2 YNNKEL (reference sequence). CDR3 in amino acids: CASSPQGAGYTF. For the CDR3, the DNA is TGTGCCAGCAGCCCCCAGGGGGCCGGCTACACCTTC.

The V gene is TRBV30, the J gene TRBJ1-2; D may be TRBD1 (6 bases). The CDR3 runs 13 residues. The germline V gene encodes CDR1 GTSNPN and CDR2 SVGIG (reference sequence). Deletions cut 2 bases from V and 11 bases from J, with 18 bases between. The CDR3 spells CAWSPTPQGGYTF. The CDR3 DNA is TGTGCCTGGAGTCCCACCCCACAGGGAGGGTACACCTTC.

The chain employs TRBV28 and TRBJ2-7; 8 positions agree with TRBD1. CDR1 MDHEN and CDR2 SYDVKM come from the germline V gene. The CDR3 is 15 amino acids. V gave up 2 bases and J gave up 3 bases; unmatched junction bases: 6. CDR3 DNA: TGTGCCAGCAGTTTAATTGGGACAGGAGTCTACGAGCAGTACTTC. Encoded protein: CASSLIGTGVYEQYF.

The rearrangement joins TRBV5-1 to TRBJ1-2, with unresolved D. The CDR3 runs to 16 residues. Germline V gives CDR1 SGHRS, CDR2 YFSETQ. The V and J ends lost 4 bases and 6 bases respectively, with 22 bases between them. The CDR3 is CASSPEDGSNSDGYTF. The CDR3 nucleotides are TGCGCCAGCAGCCCGGAGGATGGTTCAAATTCGGATGGCTACACCTTC.

The V and J genes are TRBV20-1 and TRBJ1-2; tentatively, D is TRBD1 (5 bases). The CDR3 extends over 11 amino acids. Between the trimmed V and J ends, which lost 5 bases and 6 bases, there was a span of 10 bases. The germline V gene has CDR1 DFQATT and CDR2 SNEGSKA (reference sequence). The CDR3 DNA sequence: TGCAGTGCTCAGACAGTAAATGGCTACACCTTC. Its translation: CSAQTVNGYTF.

The chain has TRBV12-3 or TRBV12-4 and TRBJ1-6; D perhaps matches TRBD1 (5 bases). The germline V and J ends were trimmed by 7 bases and 9 bases, with 10 bases remaining between them. There are 12 residues in the CDR3. CDR3 coding DNA: TGTGCCAGCACCAGGGATGGTTCACCCCTCCACTTT. It codes for CASTRDGSPLHF.

The gene calls are TRBV5-6 and TRBJ1-5, with D tentatively TRBD1 (5 bases). The germline V gene encodes CDR1 SGHDT and CDR2 YYEEEE. V lost 0 bases, J lost 3 bases, and 7 bases lay in between. The CDR3 has 14 amino acids. The CDR3 bases are TGTGCCAGCAGCTTGGGGACATTCAATCAGCCCCAGCATTTT. The encoded protein is CASSLGTFNQPQHF.

The chain couples TRBV4-2 to TRBJ1-4; D may be TRBD1 (5 bases). The germline V and J ends were trimmed by 0 bases and 4 bases, with 12 bases remaining between them. Per the germline V gene, CDR1 is LGHNA and CDR2 is YNFKEQ. The CDR3 totals 16 residues. The CDR3 protein is CASSQDGAVRNEKLFF. The DNA for the CDR3 is TGTGCCAGCAGCCAAGATGGGGCAGTCCGTAATGAAAAACTGTTTTTT.

V is TRBV11-1 and J is TRBJ1-2; D remains ambiguous. Germline CDR1 and CDR2: SGHAT and FQDESV (reference sequence). This CDR3 contains 15 residues. Trimming removed 4 bases from V and 2 bases from J, with 14 bases in between. For the CDR3, the DNA is TGTGCCAGCAGCTCCCAAGGGAGGGCCAACTATGGCTACACCTTC. It codes for CASSSQGRANYGYTF.

J is TRBJ2-7 and V is TRBV15; TRBD1 might be the D (6 bases). Germline loops: CDR1 LNHNV, CDR2 YYDKDF (reference sequence). V lost 0 bases to trimming and J lost 5 bases, with 17 bases between them. This CDR3 is 16 amino acids long. The CDR3 reads CATSRDRGLGRDEQYF. CDR3 in DNA: TGTGCCACCAGCAGAGATAGGGGGTTGGGTCGCGACGAGCAGTACTTC.

With respect to this clone: This same CDR3 is encoded by further DNA sequences in the sample. The chain joins TRBV30 to TRBJ1-2; D is ambiguous. The CDR3 runs to 12 residues. V lost 0 bases, J lost 3 bases, and 5 bases lay in between. The germline gives CDR1 GTSNPN, CDR2 SVGIG (reference sequence). This CDR3 reads CAWSVGDYGYTF. The CDR3 DNA follows: TGTGCCTGGAGTGTAGGAGACTATGGCTACACCTTC. Full variable domain (remainder filled in from reference TRBV30 and TRBJ1-2): SQTIHQWPATLVQPVGSPLSLECTVEGTSNPNLYWYRQAAGRGLQLLFYSVGIGQISSEVPQNLSASRPQDRQFILSSKKLLLSDSGFYLCAWSVGDYGYTFGSGTRLTVV.

This rearrangement joins TRBV2 to TRBJ2-4; tentatively, D is TRBD2 (6 bases). Trimming shortened V by 4 bases and J by 0 bases, and 7 bases separated the two germline ends. The CDR3 runs 14 residues. Germline V gene lookup returns CDR1 SNHLY and CDR2 FYNNEI. CDR3: CASSAGVAKNIQYF. CDR3 DNA: TGTGCCAGCAGTGCGGGGGTAGCCAAAAACATTCAGTACTTC.

The V and J genes are TRBV9 and TRBJ1-1, with a possible D match to TRBD1 (6 bases). This CDR3 is 16 amino acids long. The germline gives CDR1 SGDLS, CDR2 YYNGEE. Trimming took off 0 bases at V and 4 bases at J, with 16 bases between the two ends. CDR3 in amino acids: CASSVDPIPRGTEAFF. For the CDR3, the DNA is TGTGCCAGCAGCGTAGACCCCATTCCCAGGGGCACTGAAGCTTTCTTT.

This clone was counted only a few times. The chain has TRBV25-1 and TRBJ1-5; 7 bases align to TRBD1. The germline gives CDR1 MGHDK, CDR2 SYGVNS. V was pared by 3 bases and J by 4 bases, with 6 bases of the junction left unmatched. The CDR3 consists of 15 residues. CDR3 sequence (DNA): TGTGCCAGCAGTGACCCCAGGACAGGTAATCAGCCCCAGCATTTT. It encodes CASSDPRTGNQPQHF.

The chain carries TRBV29-1 and TRBJ2-3, with TRBD2 matching over 9 bases. The CDR3 is made up of 13 amino acids. Losses at the gene ends were 6 bases for V and 5 bases for J; bases not matched to a gene: 6. Germline CDR1 is SQVTM and CDR2 is ANQGSEA. The CDR3 region has the DNA TGCAGCGTGGGAGCGGGGGGAATAGATACGCAGTATTTT. Its translation: CSVGAGGIDTQYF.

The rearrangement uses TRBV11-2 and TRBJ1-1; the D gene is possibly TRBD1 (5 bases). This CDR3 has 13 amino acids. Germline V CDR1 and CDR2: SGHAT, FQNNGV. Trimming took 0 bases from V and 10 from J, leaving 12 bases between them. The CDR3 region is CASSLDPGFGAFF. The CDR3 nucleotides read TGTGCCAGCAGCTTAGACCCAGGGTTTGGAGCTTTCTTT. Variable domain in full (rest from reference TRBV11-2 and TRBJ1-1): EAGVAQSPRYKIIEKRQSVAFWCNPISGHATLYWYQQILGQGPKLLIQFQNNGVVDDSQLPKDRFSAERLKGVDSTLKIQPAKLEDSAVYLCASSLDPGFGAFFGQGTRLTVV.

The J gene is TRBJ1-2, the V gene TRBV6-5, with a tentative D call TRBD1 (6 bases). Trimming cost V 7 bases and J 8 bases, with 17 bases left between them. The length of the CDR3 is 13 residues. Germline values: CDR1 MNHEY, CDR2 SVGAGI. In DNA form, the CDR3 reads TGTGCCAGCACACTGACAGGCGCTAAAGGCTACACCTTC. It yields the protein CASTLTGAKGYTF.

This sequence joins TRBV2 and TRBJ2-1; D may be TRBD2 (5 bases). The germline gives CDR1 SNHLY, CDR2 FYNNEI. The CDR3 spans 14 residues. The V and J ends lost 7 bases and 5 bases respectively, with 15 bases between them. The CDR3, as DNA: TGTGCCAGCAACCGCCTACCGACTAACAATGAGCAGTTCTTC. Its translation is CASNRLPTNNEQFF.

The chain is built from TRBV9 and TRBJ2-1; D ambiguous. V was trimmed by 0 bases and J by 2 bases, leaving 9 bases between them. The CDR3 consists of 15 residues. Germline lookup yields CDR1 SGDLS and CDR2 YYNGEE. The CDR3 spells CASSVGGGAYNEQFF. CDR3 DNA: TGTGCCAGCAGCGTAGGCGGCGGCGCCTACAATGAGCAGTTCTTC.

This clone was found once. The chain carries TRBV11-2 and TRBJ2-7; 7 nucleotides match TRBD2. Germline lookup yields CDR1 SGHAT and CDR2 FQNNGV. This CDR3 comprises 13 residues. J lost 4 bases, V lost 3 bases, and 3 bases had no gene match. CDR3 sequence: CASSFGGGYEQYF. CDR3 nucleotide sequence: TGTGCCAGCAGCTTCGGCGGGGGTTACGAGCAGTACTTC.